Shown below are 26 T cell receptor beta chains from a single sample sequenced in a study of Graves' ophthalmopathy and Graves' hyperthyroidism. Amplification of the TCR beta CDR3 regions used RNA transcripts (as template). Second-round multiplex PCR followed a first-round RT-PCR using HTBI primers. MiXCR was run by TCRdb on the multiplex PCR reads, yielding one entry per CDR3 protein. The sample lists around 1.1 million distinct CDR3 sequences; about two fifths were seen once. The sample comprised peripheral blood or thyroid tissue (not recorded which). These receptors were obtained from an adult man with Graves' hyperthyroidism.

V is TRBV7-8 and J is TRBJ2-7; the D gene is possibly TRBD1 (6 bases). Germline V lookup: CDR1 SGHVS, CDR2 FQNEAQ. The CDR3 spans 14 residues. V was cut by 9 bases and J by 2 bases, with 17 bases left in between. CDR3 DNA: TGTGCCAGTCACCCCCCGGGACACACCTACGAGCAGTACTTC. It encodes CASHPPGHTYEQYF.

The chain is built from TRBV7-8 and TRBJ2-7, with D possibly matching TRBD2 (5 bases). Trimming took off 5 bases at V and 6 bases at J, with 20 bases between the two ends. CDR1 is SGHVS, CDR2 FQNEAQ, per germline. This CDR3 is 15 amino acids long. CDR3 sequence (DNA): TGTGCCAGCAGCCCGGCGCGAGGGCTCGCTTCCGAGCAGTACTTC. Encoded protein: CASSPARGLASEQYF.

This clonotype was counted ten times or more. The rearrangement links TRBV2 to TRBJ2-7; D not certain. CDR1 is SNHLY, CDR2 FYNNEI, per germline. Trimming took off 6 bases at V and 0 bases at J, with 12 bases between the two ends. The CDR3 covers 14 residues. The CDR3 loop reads CASSLDTLSYEQYF. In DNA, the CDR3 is TGTGCCAGCAGCTTAGACACCCTCTCCTACGAGCAGTACTTC.

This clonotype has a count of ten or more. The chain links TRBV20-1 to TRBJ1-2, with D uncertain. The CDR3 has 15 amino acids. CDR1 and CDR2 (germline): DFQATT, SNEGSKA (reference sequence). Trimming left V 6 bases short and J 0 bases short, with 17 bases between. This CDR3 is CSATGGRIANYGYTF. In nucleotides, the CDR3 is TGCAGTGCAACCGGTGGACGGATAGCTAACTATGGCTACACCTTC.

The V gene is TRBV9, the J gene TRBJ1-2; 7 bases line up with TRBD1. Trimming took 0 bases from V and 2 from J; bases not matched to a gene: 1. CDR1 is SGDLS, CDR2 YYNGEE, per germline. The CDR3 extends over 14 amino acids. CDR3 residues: CASSVEGANYGYTF. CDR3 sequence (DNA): TGTGCCAGCAGCGTAGAGGGGGCAAACTATGGCTACACCTTC.

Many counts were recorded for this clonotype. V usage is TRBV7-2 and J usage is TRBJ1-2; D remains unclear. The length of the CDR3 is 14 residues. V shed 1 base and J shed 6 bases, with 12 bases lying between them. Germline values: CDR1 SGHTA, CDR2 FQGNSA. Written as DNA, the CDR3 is TGTGCCAGCAGCTTAGACCCTCTCGTACATGGCTACACCTTC. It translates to CASSLDPLVHGYTF.

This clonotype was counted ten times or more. Written as DNA, the CDR3 is TGTGCCAGCAAGCCTGACAGACCGAACACTGAAGCTTTCTTT. It is translated as CASKPDRPNTEAFF. This chain joins TRBV7-9 and TRBJ1-1, with a weak D call TRBD1 (5 bases). The germline V and J ends were trimmed by 7 bases and 1 base, with 13 bases remaining between them. In germline, CDR1 is SEHNR, CDR2 FQNEAQ (reference sequence). This CDR3 is built from 14 residues.

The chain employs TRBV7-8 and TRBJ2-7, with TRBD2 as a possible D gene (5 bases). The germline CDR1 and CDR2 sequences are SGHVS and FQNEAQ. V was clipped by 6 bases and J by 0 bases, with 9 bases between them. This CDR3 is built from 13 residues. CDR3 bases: TGTGCCAGCAGGCGGGCCTACTCCTACGAGCAGTACTTC. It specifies CASRRAYSYEQYF.

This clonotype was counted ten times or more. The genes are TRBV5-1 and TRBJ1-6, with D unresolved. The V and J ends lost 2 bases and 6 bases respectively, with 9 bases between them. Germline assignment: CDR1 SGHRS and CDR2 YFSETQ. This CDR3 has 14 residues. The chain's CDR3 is CASSFVGLNSPLHF. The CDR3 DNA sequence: TGCGCCAGCAGCTTCGTTGGGCTTAATTCACCCCTCCACTTT.

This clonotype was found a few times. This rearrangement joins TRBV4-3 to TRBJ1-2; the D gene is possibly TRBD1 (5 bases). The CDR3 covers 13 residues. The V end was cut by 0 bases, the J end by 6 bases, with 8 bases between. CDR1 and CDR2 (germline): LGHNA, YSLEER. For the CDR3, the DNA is TGCGCCAGCAGCCAAGATCTGGGGGATGGCTACACCTTC. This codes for CASSQDLGDGYTF.

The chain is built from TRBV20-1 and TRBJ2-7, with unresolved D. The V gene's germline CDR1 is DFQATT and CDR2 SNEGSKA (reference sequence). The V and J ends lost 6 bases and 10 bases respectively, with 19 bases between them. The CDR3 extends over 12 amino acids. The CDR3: CSAWQRPREQYF. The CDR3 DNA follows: TGCAGTGCGTGGCAACGACCTCGCGAACAGTACTTC.

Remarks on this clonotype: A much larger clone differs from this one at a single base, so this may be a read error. The CDR3 loop reads CASSLGDASNQPRHF. The CDR3 DNA reads as TGCGCCAGCAGCTTGGGAGACGCCAGCAATCAGCCCCGGCATTTT. The chain links TRBV5-1 to TRBJ1-5; D uncertain. In germline, CDR1 is SGHRS, CDR2 YFSETQ. This CDR3 comprises 15 residues.

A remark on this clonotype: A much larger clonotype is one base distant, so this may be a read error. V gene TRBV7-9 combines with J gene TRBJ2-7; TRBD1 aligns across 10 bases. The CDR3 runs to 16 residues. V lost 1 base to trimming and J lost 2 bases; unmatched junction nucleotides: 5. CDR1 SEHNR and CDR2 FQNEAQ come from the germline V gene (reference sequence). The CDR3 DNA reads TGTGCCAGCAGCTTAGTCCGGGACAGGGGTCCCTACGAGCAGTACTTC. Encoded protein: CASSLVRDRGPYEQYF.

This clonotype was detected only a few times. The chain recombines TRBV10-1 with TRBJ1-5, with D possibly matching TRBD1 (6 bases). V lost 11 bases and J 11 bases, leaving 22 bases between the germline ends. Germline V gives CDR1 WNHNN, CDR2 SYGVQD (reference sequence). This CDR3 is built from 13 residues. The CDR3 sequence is CAARKVGGWSQHF. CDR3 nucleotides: TGCGCCGCCCGGAAGGTGGGGGGCTGGTCCCAGCATTTT.

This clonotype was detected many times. CDR3 DNA: TGTGCCAGCAGCTTATTGGGGGGGAACACCGGGGAGCTGTTTTTT. Amino acid sequence: CASSLLGGNTGELFF. The V call is TRBV7-9, the J call TRBJ2-2; a possible D gene is TRBD2 (6 bases). Looked up from germline, CDR1 is SEHNR and CDR2 is FQNEAQ (reference sequence). Trimming pared 2 bases from V and 1 base from J, leaving 8 bases between. The CDR3 has 15 amino acids.

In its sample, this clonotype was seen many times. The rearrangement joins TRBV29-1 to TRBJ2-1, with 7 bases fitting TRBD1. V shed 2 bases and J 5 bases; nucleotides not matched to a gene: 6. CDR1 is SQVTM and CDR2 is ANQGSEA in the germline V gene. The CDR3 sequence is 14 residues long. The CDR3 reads CSVESDRENNEQFF. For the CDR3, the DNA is TGCAGCGTTGAAAGTGACAGGGAAAACAATGAGCAGTTCTTC.

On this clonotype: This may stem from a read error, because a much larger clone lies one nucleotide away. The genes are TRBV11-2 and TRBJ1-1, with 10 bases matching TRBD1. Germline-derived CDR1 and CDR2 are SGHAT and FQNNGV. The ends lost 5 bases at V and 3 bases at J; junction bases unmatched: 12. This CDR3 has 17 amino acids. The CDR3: CASSLTPGTGVYTEAFF. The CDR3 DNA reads TGTGCCAGCAGCCTCACTCCCGGGACAGGGGTATACACTGAAGCTTTCTTT.

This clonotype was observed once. In DNA, the CDR3 is TGTGCCAGTGGGCGGGACACTGAAGCTTTCTTT. This codes for CASGRDTEAFF. The chain is built from TRBV11-2 and TRBJ1-1; no definite D call. CDR1 is SGHAT and CDR2 is FQNNGV in the germline V gene. V lost 9 bases, J lost 3 bases, and 8 bases lay in between. The CDR3 runs 11 residues.

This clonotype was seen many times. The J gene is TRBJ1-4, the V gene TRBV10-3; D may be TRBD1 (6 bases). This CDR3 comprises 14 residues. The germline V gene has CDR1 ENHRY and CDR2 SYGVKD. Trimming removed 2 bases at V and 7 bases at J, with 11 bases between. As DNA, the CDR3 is TGTGCCATCAGTGAGGCCAGGGGAGCTGAAAAACTGTTTTTT. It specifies CAISEARGAEKLFF.

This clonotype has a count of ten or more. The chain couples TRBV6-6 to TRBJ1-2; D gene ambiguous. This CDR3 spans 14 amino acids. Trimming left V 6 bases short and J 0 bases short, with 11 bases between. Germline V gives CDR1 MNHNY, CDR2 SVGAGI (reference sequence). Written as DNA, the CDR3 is TGTGCCAGCAGCGACGTTCGAGCTAACTATGGCTACACCTTC. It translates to CASSDVRANYGYTF.

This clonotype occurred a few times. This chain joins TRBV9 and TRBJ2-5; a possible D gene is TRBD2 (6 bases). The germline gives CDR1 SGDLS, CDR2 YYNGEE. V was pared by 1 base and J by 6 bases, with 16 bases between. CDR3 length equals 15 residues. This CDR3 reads CASSVLGGGMKTQYF. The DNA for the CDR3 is TGTGCCAGCAGCGTACTCGGAGGAGGGATGAAGACCCAGTACTTC.

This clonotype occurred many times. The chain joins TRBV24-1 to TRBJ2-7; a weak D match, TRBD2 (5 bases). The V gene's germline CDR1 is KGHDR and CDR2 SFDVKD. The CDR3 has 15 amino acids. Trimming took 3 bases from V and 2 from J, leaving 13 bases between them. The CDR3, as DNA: TGTGCCACCAGTGATCCCGCCGGGAAGACCTACGAGCAGTACTTC. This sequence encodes CATSDPAGKTYEQYF.

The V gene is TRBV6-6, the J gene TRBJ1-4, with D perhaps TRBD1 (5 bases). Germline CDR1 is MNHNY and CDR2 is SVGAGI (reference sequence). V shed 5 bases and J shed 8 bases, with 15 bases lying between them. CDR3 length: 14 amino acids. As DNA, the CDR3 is TGTGCCAGCAGTACTGCGGGGGGAAGCGAAAAACTGTTTTTT. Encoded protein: CASSTAGGSEKLFF.

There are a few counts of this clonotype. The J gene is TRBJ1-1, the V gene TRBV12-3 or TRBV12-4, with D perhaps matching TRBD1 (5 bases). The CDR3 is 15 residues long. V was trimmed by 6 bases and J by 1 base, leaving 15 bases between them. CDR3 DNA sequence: TGTGCCAGCAGGCCGGGACTCTTTAAGAACACTGAAGCTTTCTTT. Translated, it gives CASRPGLFKNTEAFF.

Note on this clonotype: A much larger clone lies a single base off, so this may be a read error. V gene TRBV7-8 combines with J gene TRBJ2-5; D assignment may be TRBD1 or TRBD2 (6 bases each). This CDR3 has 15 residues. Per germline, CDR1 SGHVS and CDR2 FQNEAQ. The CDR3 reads CASSLKGGTQATQYF. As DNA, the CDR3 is TGTGCCAGCAGCTTAAAGGGCGGGACACAAGCGACCCAGTACTTC.

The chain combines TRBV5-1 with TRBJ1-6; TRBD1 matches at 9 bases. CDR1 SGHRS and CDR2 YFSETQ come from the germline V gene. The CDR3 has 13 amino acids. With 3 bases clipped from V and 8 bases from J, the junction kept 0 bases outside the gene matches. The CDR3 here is CASSWTGDSPLHF. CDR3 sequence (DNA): TGCGCCAGCAGCTGGACAGGGGATTCACCCCTCCACTTT.